This is a list of T cell receptor beta chains from one sample in a study of blood T cells in healthy people across ages. TCRdb reprocessed the 5' RACE reads via MiXCR and lists one record per CDR3 protein. Here the sample spans some 1.5 million distinct CDR3 sequences, approximately 39% being singletons. The sample comprised blood. These receptors all stem from a woman aged 18-29 years in good health. Each CDR3 is given with its conserved first and last residue. A D gene is named only where the DNA matches it firmly. Clone size is given for some rows only: seen once, a few or many times, or a class if the clone is expanded.

NA,TRBV7-3,TRBJ2-5,NA,TGTGCCAGCAGCCCTACTAGGAGTGGGGGGACCCAGTACTTC,CASSPTRSGGTQYF
NA,TRBV20-1,TRBJ1-4,NA,TGCAGTGCTAGAGGTCCGGGCCAAAAACTGTTTTTT,CSARGPGQKLFF
TRBD1,TRBV5-1,TRBJ2-1,many,TGTGCCAGCAGCCTGGGACAGGGGTTCTACAATGAGCAGTTCTTC,CASSLGQGFYNEQFF
TRBD1,TRBV12-3/TRBV12-4,TRBJ2-1,NA,TGTGCCAGCAGTCTGCCGGGACAGGGTGGGGCCGAGCAGTTCTTC,CASSLPGQGGAEQFF
NA,TRBV7-2,TRBJ1-1,NA,TGTGCCAGCAGCTCCGGACCACGGACAGTCATGAACACTGAAGCTTTCTTT,CASSSGPRTVMNTEAFF
NA,TRBV20-1,TRBJ1-1,NA,TGCAGTGCTAGTCAAGGGATGTTCAAAAACACTGAAGCTTACTTT,CSASQGMFKNTEAYF
TRBD1,TRBV2,TRBJ1-4,NA,TGTGCCAGCAGTCAGGGGGGGACGCCGCTGTTTTTT,CASSQGGTPLFF
NA,TRBV15,TRBJ2-5,many,TGTGCCACCAGCAGCCTGGCGGGAGAGACCCAGTACTTC,CATSSLAGETQYF
NA,TRBV7-8,TRBJ1-2,NA,TGTGCCAGCAGCCTGGACCTTCTCTATGGCTACACCTTC,CASSLDLLYGYTF
TRBD2,TRBV28,TRBJ2-3,NA,TGTGCCAGCAGTTTGTTCCTAGCGGGAGTTCCTAGCACAGATACGCAGTATTTT,CASSLFLAGVPSTDTQYF
TRBD1,TRBV6-1,TRBJ1-6,NA,TGCGCCAGCAGTGTACAGGGGAGCTCCTATAATTCACCCCTCCACTTT,CASSVQGSSYNSPLHF
NA,TRBV20-1,TRBJ2-5,NA,TGCAGTGCTAGAGCCCCAGTCCAGGAGCAGTACTTC,CSARAPVQEQYF
TRBD1,TRBV6-5,TRBJ1-1,NA,TGTGCCAGCAGTTATCAGGGGGTGAACACTGAAGCTTTCTTT,CASSYQGVNTEAFF
NA,TRBV10-3,TRBJ2-1,NA,TGTGCCATCAGTAGGACAGTAAACGATGAGCAGTTCTTC,CAISRTVNDEQFF
TRBD2,TRBV7-2,TRBJ2-5,NA,TGTGCCAGCAGCTTAGGGACTAGGCTCACGTGGGAGACCCAGTACTTC,CASSLGTRLTWETQYF
NA,TRBV29-1,TRBJ2-7,once,TGCAGCGCTCCTAGGGGCTCCTGGGGCAATGAGCAGTACTTC,CSAPRGSWGNEQYF
NA,TRBV11-2,TRBJ1-2,NA,TGTGCCAGCAGCTTAGCAGGGAGAGCGGACGGCTACACCTTC,CASSLAGRADGYTF
NA,TRBV12-3/TRBV12-4,TRBJ1-6,few,TGTGCCAGCAGTCCCCCGGGGCCTTCGTATAATTCACCCCTCCACTTT,CASSPPGPSYNSPLHF
TRBD1,TRBV29-1,TRBJ2-5,NA,TGCAGCGTCAGGGGGCCCCAAGAGGCCCAGTACTTC,CSVRGPQEAQYF
NA,TRBV3-1,TRBJ2-4,NA,TGTGCCAGCAGCCAAGACACCCAAGGTTGGAACATTCAGTACTTC,CASSQDTQGWNIQYF
NA,TRBV7-3,TRBJ1-2,NA,TGTGCCAGCAGCTTTGGCGGGGGGCAGGAGGATGGCTACACCTTC,CASSFGGGQEDGYTF
NA,TRBV19,TRBJ1-1,few,TGTGCCAGTAGTAGGACGGCGGTCGGGAACACTGAAGCTTTCTTT,CASSRTAVGNTEAFF
NA,TRBV4-2,TRBJ1-2,NA,TGTGCCAGCAGCCAAGAACCAGGACCTAACTATGGCTACACCTTC,CASSQEPGPNYGYTF
NA,TRBV29-1,TRBJ2-4,NA,TGCAGCGTTGCCCAGGAACAAAACATTCAGTACTTC,CSVAQEQNIQYF
NA,TRBV6-6,TRBJ1-2,NA,TGTGCCAGCAGTTACTCAAAATTCAGGGGAGGCACCTTC,CASSYSKFRGGTF
NA,TRBV7-9,TRBJ2-7,once,TGTGCCAGCAGCTTAGTGGGGCATCACGAGCAGTACTTC,CASSLVGHHEQYF
NA,TRBV25-1,TRBJ2-5,NA,TGTGCCAGGGAGACCCAGTACTTC,CARETQYF
NA,TRBV5-1,TRBJ2-1,NA,TGCGCCAGCAGCGAGGGACTTCTGCAGTTCTTC,CASSEGLLQFF
NA,TRBV18,TRBJ2-3,NA,TGTGCCAGCTCACCACCTTATGGAGATACGCAGTATTTT,CASSPPYGDTQYF
NA,TRBV7-9,TRBJ2-4,many,TGTGCCAGCAGCTTCCCCATACTCTTAGGGGCCAAAAACATTCAGTACTTC,CASSFPILLGAKNIQYF
TRBD1,TRBV6-8,TRBJ1-5,NA,TGTGCCAGCAGTCCCGGATGGGACAGTAGCAATCAGCCCCAGCATTTT,CASSPGWDSSNQPQHF
TRBD1,TRBV6-6,TRBJ2-3,few,TGTGCCAGCAGCTACGTCCAGGACAGGGCTTTTTCAGATACGCAGTATTTT,CASSYVQDRAFSDTQYF
NA,TRBV7-2,TRBJ1-6,NA,TGTGCCAGCAGCTCACGTCCCCCGGGACTTTCTAATTCACCCCTCCACTTT,CASSSRPPGLSNSPLHF
NA,TRBV27,TRBJ2-1,NA,TGTGCCAGCCGCGGGGTGGCGAAGAGTGAGCAGTTCTTC,CASRGVAKSEQFF
TRBD2,TRBV28,TRBJ2-1,few,TGTGCCAGCAGTTTTAGGGGACTAGCGCTCAATGAGCAGTTCTTC,CASSFRGLALNEQFF
NA,TRBV7-9,TRBJ1-3,NA,TGTGCCAGCAGCTGGGGAAACACCATATATTTT,CASSWGNTIYF
NA,TRBV29-1,TRBJ2-4,NA,TGCAGCGTTGAAGTCGCACTACTAGCCAAAAACATTCAGTACTTC,CSVEVALLAKNIQYF
NA,TRBV14,TRBJ2-3,few,TGTGCCAGCAGTCAACCCGGGACTTTCACAGATACGCAGTATTTT,CASSQPGTFTDTQYF
NA,TRBV4-3,TRBJ2-2,NA,TGCGTCAGCAGCCAAATGGTCAACACCGGGGAGCTGTTTTTT,CVSSQMVNTGELFF
NA,TRBV25-1,TRBJ2-7,once,TGTGCCAGCAGTGAATATAATGCGGGGCTTGAGCAGTACTTC,CASSEYNAGLEQYF
TRBD1,TRBV28,TRBJ1-2,NA,TGTGCTACAGGGGGCGGTGATAACTATGGCTACACCTTC,CATGGGDNYGYTF
NA,TRBV6-5,TRBJ2-7,NA,TGTGCCAGCAGTTACCTCCCGACAGGTCCTAACGAGCAGTACTTC,CASSYLPTGPNEQYF
TRBD2,TRBV6-6,TRBJ2-3,NA,TGTGCCAGCAGTCCTACAGCGGGAGTGACAGATACGCAGTATTTT,CASSPTAGVTDTQYF
TRBD1,TRBV5-1,TRBJ1-1,few,TGCGCCAGCAGCCCGGAGTGGACAGGAAACACTGAAGCTTTCTTT,CASSPEWTGNTEAFF
NA,TRBV28,TRBJ2-5,few,TGTGCCAGCAACGGGGGTCGGGTGAAGACCCAGTACTTC,CASNGGRVKTQYF
NA,TRBV2,TRBJ2-1,NA,TGTGCCAGCAGTGATCTAGCGCCTACCTACAATGAGCAGTTCTTC,CASSDLAPTYNEQFF
TRBD2,TRBV7-3,TRBJ2-3,NA,TGTGCCAGCAGCTTAATGGCGGGAGGGAGCGCAGATACGCAGTATTTT,CASSLMAGGSADTQYF
TRBD2,TRBV20-1,TRBJ2-7,NA,TGCAGTGCTAGAGATCCTAATAGCGGGGCCTACGAGCAGTACTTC,CSARDPNSGAYEQYF
NA,TRBV7-2,TRBJ2-7,few,TGTGCCAGCAGCTTACAACAGTCCTCGGGGGAGCAGTACTTC,CASSLQQSSGEQYF
NA,TRBV20-1,TRBJ1-4,NA,TGCAGTGCTCCCCCGACCGCAGGGTCCGAAAAACTGTTTTTT,CSAPPTAGSEKLFF
NA,TRBV7-2,TRBJ2-1,few,TGTGCCAGCAGCTCGGAGCGCTACTCCTACAATGAGCAGTTCTTC,CASSSERYSYNEQFF
TRBD1,TRBV7-9,TRBJ1-4,NA,TGTGCCACCGCCGCAGGGGGGGAAAAACTGTTTTTT,CATAAGGEKLFF